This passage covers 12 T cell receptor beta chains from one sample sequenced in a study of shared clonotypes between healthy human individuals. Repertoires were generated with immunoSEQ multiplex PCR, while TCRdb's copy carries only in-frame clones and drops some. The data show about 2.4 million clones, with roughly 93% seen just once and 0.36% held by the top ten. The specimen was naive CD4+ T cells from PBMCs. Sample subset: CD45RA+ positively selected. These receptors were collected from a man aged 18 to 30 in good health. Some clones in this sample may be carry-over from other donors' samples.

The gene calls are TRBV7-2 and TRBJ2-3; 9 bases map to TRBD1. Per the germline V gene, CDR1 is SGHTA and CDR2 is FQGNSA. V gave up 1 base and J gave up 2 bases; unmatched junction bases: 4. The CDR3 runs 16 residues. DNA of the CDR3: TGTGCCAGCAGCTTAGTAGGGACAGGGATCACAGATACGCAGTATTTT. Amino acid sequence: CASSLVGTGITDTQYF.

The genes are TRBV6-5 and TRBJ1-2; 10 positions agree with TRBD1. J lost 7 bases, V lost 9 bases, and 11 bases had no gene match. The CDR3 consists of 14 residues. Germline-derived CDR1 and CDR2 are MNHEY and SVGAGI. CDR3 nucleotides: TGTGCCAGTCATTCCGGGACAGGGGCACCTGGCTACACCTTC. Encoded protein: CASHSGTGAPGYTF.

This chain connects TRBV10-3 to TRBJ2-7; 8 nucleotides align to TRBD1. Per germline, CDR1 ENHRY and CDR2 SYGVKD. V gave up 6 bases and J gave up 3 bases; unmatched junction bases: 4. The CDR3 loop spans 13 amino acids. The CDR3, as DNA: TGTGCCATCAGAAGACAGGGGAGCTACGAGCAGTACTTC. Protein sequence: CAIRRQGSYEQYF.

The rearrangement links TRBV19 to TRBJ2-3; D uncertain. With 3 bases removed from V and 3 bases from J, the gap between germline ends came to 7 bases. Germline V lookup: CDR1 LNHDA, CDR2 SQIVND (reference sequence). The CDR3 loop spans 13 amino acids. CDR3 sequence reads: CASSIKITDTQYF. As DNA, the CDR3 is TGTGCCAGTAGTATCAAGATTACAGATACGCAGTATTTT. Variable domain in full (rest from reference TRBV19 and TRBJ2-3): DGGITQSPKYLFRKEGQNVTLSCEQNLNHDAMYWYRQDPGQGLRLIYYSQIVNDFQKGDIAEGYSVSREKKESFPLTVTSAQKNPTAFYLCASSIKITDTQYFGPGTRLTVL.

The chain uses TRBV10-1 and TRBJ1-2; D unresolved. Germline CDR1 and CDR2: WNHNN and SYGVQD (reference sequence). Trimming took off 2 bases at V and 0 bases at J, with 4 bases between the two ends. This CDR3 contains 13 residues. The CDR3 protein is CASSENPNYGYTF. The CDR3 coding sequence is TGCGCCAGCAGTGAGAATCCTAACTATGGCTACACCTTC.

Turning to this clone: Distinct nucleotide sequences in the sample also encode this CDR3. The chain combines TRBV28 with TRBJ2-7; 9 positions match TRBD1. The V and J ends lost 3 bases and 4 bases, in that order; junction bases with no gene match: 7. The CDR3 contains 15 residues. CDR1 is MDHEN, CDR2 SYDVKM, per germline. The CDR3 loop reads CASSFPGQGNYEQYF. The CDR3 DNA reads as TGTGCCAGCAGTTTCCCGGGACAGGGAAATTACGAGCAGTACTTC.

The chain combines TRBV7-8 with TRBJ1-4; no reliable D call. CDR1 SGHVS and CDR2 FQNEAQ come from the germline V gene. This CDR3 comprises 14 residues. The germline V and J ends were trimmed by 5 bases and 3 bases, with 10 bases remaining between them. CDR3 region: CASSVHPANEKLFF. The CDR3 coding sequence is TGTGCCAGCAGCGTACACCCGGCTAATGAAAAACTGTTTTTT.

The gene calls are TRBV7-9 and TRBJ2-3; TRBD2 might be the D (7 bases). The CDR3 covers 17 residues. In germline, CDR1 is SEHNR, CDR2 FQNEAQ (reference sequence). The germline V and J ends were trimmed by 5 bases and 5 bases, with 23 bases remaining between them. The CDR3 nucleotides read TGTGCCAGCAGCCTGCTGGGCGGGGGCCCCCTGGGAGATACGCAGTATTTT. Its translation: CASSLLGGGPLGDTQYF.

The CDR3 protein is CASSYVAAGELFF. In nucleotides, the CDR3 is TGTGCCAGCAGTTACGTGGCCGCCGGGGAGCTGTTTTTT. This chain links TRBV6-6 with TRBJ2-2, with D hard to call. Trimming removed 2 bases at V and 6 bases at J, with 7 bases between. The CDR3 consists of 13 residues. Per the germline V gene, CDR1 is MNHNY and CDR2 is SVGAGI (reference sequence).

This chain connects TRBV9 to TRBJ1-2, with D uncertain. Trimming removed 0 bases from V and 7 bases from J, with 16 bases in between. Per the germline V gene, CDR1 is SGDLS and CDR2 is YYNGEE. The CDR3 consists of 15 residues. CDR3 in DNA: TGTGCCAGCAGCGTAGAAAGACATGCCCAACGTGGCTACACCTTC. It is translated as CASSVERHAQRGYTF.

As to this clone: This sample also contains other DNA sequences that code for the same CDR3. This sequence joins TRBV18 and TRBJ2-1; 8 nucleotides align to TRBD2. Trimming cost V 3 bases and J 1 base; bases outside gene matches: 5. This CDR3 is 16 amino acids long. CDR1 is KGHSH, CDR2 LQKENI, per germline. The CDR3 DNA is TGTGCCAGCTCACCCCCTAGCGGGCTTTCCTACAATGAGCAGTTCTTC. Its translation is CASSPPSGLSYNEQFF.

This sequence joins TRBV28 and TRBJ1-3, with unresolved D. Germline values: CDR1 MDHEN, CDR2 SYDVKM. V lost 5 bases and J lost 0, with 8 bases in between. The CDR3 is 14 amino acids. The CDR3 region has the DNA TGTGCCAGCAGTCTTTCCCCCTCTGGAAACACCATATATTTT. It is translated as CASSLSPSGNTIYF.